Following are 18 T cell receptor beta chains from one sample sequenced in a study of molecular identifiers for immune sequencing clone quantification. TCRdb redid the calling of the PCR reads with MiXCR, one entry per CDR3 protein. The table lists hundreds of thousands of distinct CDR3 sequences, about 25% of them singletons. Material for sequencing was naive CD8+ T cells from blood, with Jurkat cell RNA spiked in. The sample's subset: FACS-sorted CD8+CD4-CCR7+CD45RA+ naive T cells. These receptor sequences come from a human donor in good health. Some libraries in this study had Jurkat cell RNA spiked in.

In this sample, this clonotype turned up many times. CDR3 coding DNA: TGTGCCAGCAGTTACAGGGGAACCGGGGAGCTGTTTTTT. Its protein product is CASSYRGTGELFF. The chain joins TRBV6-5 to TRBJ2-2; D is possibly TRBD1 (5 bases). CDR1 is MNHEY and CDR2 is SVGAGI in the germline V gene. The CDR3 sequence is 13 residues long. Trimming pared 2 bases from V and 5 bases from J, leaving 6 bases between.

Notes on this clonotype: A much more abundant neighbour one base away suggests this may be a read error. The gene calls are TRBV20-1 and TRBJ2-7; a weak D match, TRBD2 (5 bases). From germline, CDR1 is DFQATT and CDR2 SNEGSKA (reference sequence). V lost 3 bases and J 6 bases, leaving 15 bases between the germline ends. The CDR3 consists of 13 residues. The CDR3, as DNA: TGCAGTGCTAGGAACGGGGAATACTGCGAGCAGTACTTC. This translates into CSARNGEYCEQYF.

With respect to this clonotype: The junction does not match germline at one end; this may be a read error. The CDR3 nucleotides are TGTCCCAGCAGCCTAGGACGGGGCTACGAGCAGTACTTC. This sequence encodes CPSSLGRGYEQYF. The chain is built from TRBV6-5 and TRBJ2-7; D may be TRBD2 (5 bases). The CDR3 length is 13 residues. Germline V gene sequence: CDR1 MNHEY, CDR2 SVGAGI.

This chain uses TRBV3-1 with TRBJ2-5; either TRBD1 or TRBD2 may supply D (7 bases each). Trimming shortened V by 3 bases and J by 4 bases, and 12 bases separated the two germline ends. The germline V gene encodes CDR1 LGHDT and CDR2 YNNKEL (reference sequence). The CDR3 totals 14 residues. CDR3 region: CASSHIRGGETQYF. The CDR3 region has the DNA TGTGCCAGCAGCCACATCAGGGGGGGAGAGACCCAGTACTTC.

Of note for this clonotype: It may be a read error: a sequence one base away is much more abundant. The chain carries TRBV4-3 and TRBJ2-5; 8 bases agree with TRBD1. The CDR3 is 14 amino acids. CDR1 LGHNA and CDR2 YSLEER come from the germline V gene. The V and J ends lost 4 bases and 8 bases, in that order; junction bases with no gene match: 9. DNA of the CDR3: TGCGCCAGCAGCCTAGGGACAGGAAGTCAAACCCAGTACTTC. The encoded protein is CASSLGTGSQTQYF.

Notes on this clonotype: At one end, the junction sequence differs from germline, possibly due to a read error. In DNA, the CDR3 is TGTGCCAGCAGCCAAGATTACGGGGCCGGGGCCAACGACCTGACTTTC. Encoded protein: CASSQDYGAGANDLTF. The chain is built from TRBV3-1 and TRBJ2-6; D is perhaps TRBD1 or TRBD2 (5 bases each). Per the germline V gene, CDR1 is LGHDT and CDR2 is YNNKEL (reference sequence). The CDR3 runs 16 residues.

This clonotype was recorded many times. The V and J genes are TRBV18 and TRBJ1-1, with D uncertain. Germline CDR1 and CDR2: KGHSH and LQKENI. The CDR3 totals 12 residues. V was trimmed by 2 bases and J by 5 bases, leaving 6 bases between them. CDR3 sequence: CASSPATTEAFF. Here the CDR3 DNA reads TGTGCCAGCTCACCAGCCACGACTGAAGCTTTCTTT.

The rearrangement links TRBV12-3 or TRBV12-4 to TRBJ2-5; possible D gene TRBD2, 5 bases. Trimming shortened V by 3 bases and J by 5 bases, and 10 bases separated the two germline ends. This CDR3 has 13 residues. The CDR3 sequence: CASSLFGVETQYF. The CDR3 DNA reads as TGTGCCAGCAGTTTGTTCGGGGTCGAGACCCAGTACTTC.

This clonotype has just one count. Since a much larger clone is just one base distant, this may be a read error. No conserved phenylalanine or tryptophan ends this CDR3, so it is likely a read error. The rearrangement links TRBV30 to TRBJ2-7, with 12 bases aligning to TRBD1. The CDR3 has 15 residues. J gave up 1 base and V 2 bases, and 3 bases lay outside the gene matches. Germline lookup yields CDR1 GTSNPN and CDR2 SVGIG (reference sequence). CDR3 sequence: CAWSPGQGASYEQYL. DNA for the CDR3: TGTGCCTGGAGTCCGGGACAGGGGGCATCCTACGAGCAGTACCTC.

This clonotype has a handful of counts. The rearrangement links TRBV10-3 to TRBJ2-3; 10 bases fit TRBD1. V dropped 3 bases and J dropped 0; count of bases not matched to a gene: 6. The CDR3 has 17 amino acids. Germline CDR1 is ENHRY and CDR2 is SYGVKD. As DNA, the CDR3 is TGTGCCATCAGTGATTTGGACAGGGGGAGAAGCACAGATACGCAGTATTTT. Its protein is CAISDLDRGRSTDTQYF.

With regard to this clonotype: A much bigger clone sits one base away, suggesting this may be a read error. The chain carries TRBV7-2 and TRBJ2-7, with a weak D call TRBD2 (5 bases). Germline CDR1 and CDR2: SGHTA and FQGNSA. This CDR3 has 15 amino acids. V was pared by 4 bases and J by 1 base, with 14 bases between. The CDR3 spells CASSSAPGSSYEQYF. Here the CDR3 DNA reads TGTGCCAGCAGCTCGGCCCCGGGAAGTTCCTACGAGCAGTACTTC.

This clonotype was found once. The conserved phenylalanine or tryptophan normally closing the CDR3 is absent here, so this likely arose from a read error. V is TRBV27 and J is TRBJ1-5; TRBD1 matches at 8 bases. The CDR3 has 15 amino acids. CDR1 and CDR2 from the germline V gene are MNHEY and SMNVEV (reference sequence). V was pared by 5 bases and J by 4 bases, with 7 bases of the junction left unmatched. CDR3 loop: CASSRRQGSNQPQHL. Written as DNA, the CDR3 is TGTGCCAGCAGTAGAAGACAGGGGTCGAATCAGCCCCAGCATCTT.

Regarding this clonotype: This may stem from a read error, because a much larger clone lies one nucleotide away. The chain links TRBV4-2 to TRBJ2-7; no definite D call. The CDR3 spans 13 residues. Germline lookup yields CDR1 LGHNA and CDR2 YNFKEQ. DNA of the CDR3: TGTGCCAGCGGCCACGACGGAGCCTACGAGCAGTACTTC. It is translated as CASGHDGAYEQYF.

As concerns this clonotype: A much larger clonotype is one base distant, so this may be a read error. The missing conserved phenylalanine or tryptophan at the end of this CDR3 makes a read error likely. The CDR3 loop is CASSLEGNIYEQYL. The CDR3, as DNA: TGCGCCAGCAGCTTGGAGGGTAACATCTACGAGCAGTACCTC. This chain links TRBV5-1 with TRBJ2-7, with D hard to call. The CDR3 runs to 14 residues. Germline V lookup: CDR1 SGHRS, CDR2 YFSETQ. V dropped 0 bases and J dropped 3 bases, with 10 bases sitting between them.

This clonotype showed up just a few times. This sequence joins TRBV15 and TRBJ2-1; TRBD2 is a possible D gene (5 bases). Trimming removed 0 bases at V and 4 bases at J, with 10 bases between. The germline V gene has CDR1 LNHNV and CDR2 YYDKDF (reference sequence). The CDR3 extends over 15 amino acids. The CDR3 here is CATSRDAGEYNEQFF. DNA for the CDR3: TGTGCCACCAGCAGAGATGCCGGGGAATACAATGAGCAGTTCTTC.

There are a few counts of this clonotype. The chain joins TRBV5-6 to TRBJ2-7; D remains unclear. V lost 2 bases, J lost 3 bases, and 9 bases lay in between. The CDR3 extends over 13 amino acids. Germline values: CDR1 SGHDT, CDR2 YYEEEE. The CDR3 is CASSFVGNYEQYF. The CDR3 DNA is TGTGCCAGCAGCTTCGTTGGGAACTACGAGCAGTACTTC. The full variable domain, rest sourced from reference TRBV5-6 and TRBJ2-7, is DAGVTQSPTHLIKTRGQQVTLRCSPKSGHDTVSWYQQALGQGPQFIFQYYEEEERQRGNFPDRFSGHQFPNYSSELNVNALLLGDSALYLCASSFVGNYEQYFGPGTRLTVT.

This clonotype has only a few counts. V and J are TRBV28 and TRBJ2-4, with D perhaps assigned TRBD1 or TRBD2 (5 bases each). The CDR3 is 17 amino acids. V lost 5 bases and J 5 bases, leaving 22 bases between the germline ends. Looked up from germline, CDR1 is MDHEN and CDR2 is SYDVKM. The CDR3 region has the DNA TGTGCCAGCAGTGCCCTATCGGGGCAGCGCCACGAAAACATTCAGTACTTC. Translating gives CASSALSGQRHENIQYF. The full variable domain, completed using reference TRBV28 and TRBJ2-4, is DVKVTQSSRYLVKRTGEKVFLECVQDMDHENMFWYRQDPGLGLRLIYFSYDVKMKEKGDIPEGYSVSREKKERFSLILESASTNQTSMYLCASSALSGQRHENIQYFGAGTRLSVL.

This clonotype was counted ten times or more. The chain couples TRBV6-5 to TRBJ2-3; 7 positions match TRBD2. Germline CDR1 MNHEY, CDR2 SVGAGI. Unmatched junction bases numbered 5, after V lost 0 bases and J lost 2 bases. The CDR3 loop spans 16 amino acids. CDR3 residues: CASSYSLAATTDTQYF. The CDR3 region has the DNA TGTGCCAGCAGTTACTCGCTAGCGGCAACCACAGATACGCAGTATTTT.